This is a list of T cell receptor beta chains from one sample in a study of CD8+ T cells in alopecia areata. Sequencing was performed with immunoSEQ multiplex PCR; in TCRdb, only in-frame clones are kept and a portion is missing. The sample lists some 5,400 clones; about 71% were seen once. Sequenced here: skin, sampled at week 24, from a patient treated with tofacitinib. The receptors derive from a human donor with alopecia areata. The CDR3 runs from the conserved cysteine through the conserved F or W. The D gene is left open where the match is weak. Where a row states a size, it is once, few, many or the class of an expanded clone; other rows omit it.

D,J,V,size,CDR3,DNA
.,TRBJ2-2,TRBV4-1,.,CASSLLDLLPANTGELFF,TGCGCCAGCAGCCTACTAGACCTCCTTCCCGCGAACACCGGGGAGCTGTTTTTT
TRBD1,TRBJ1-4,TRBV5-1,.,CASRGQGPEKLFF,TGCGCCAGCAGAGGACAGGGGCCTGAAAAACTGTTTTTT
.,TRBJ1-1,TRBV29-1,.,CSVRVANTEAFF,TGCAGCGTAAGGGTCGCGAACACTGAAGCTTTCTTT
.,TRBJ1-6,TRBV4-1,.,CASSQTSGVSYNSPLHF,TGCGCCAGCAGCCAAACCTCAGGAGTCTCCTATAATTCACCCCTCCACTTT
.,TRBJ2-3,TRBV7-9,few,CASSPKRADTQYF,TGTGCCAGCAGCCCCAAGAGGGCCGATACGCAGTATTTT
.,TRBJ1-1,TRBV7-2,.,CASSLGQGLDEAFF,TGTGCCAGCAGCTTAGGGCAGGGGCTAGATGAAGCTTTCTTT
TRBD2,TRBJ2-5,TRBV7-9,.,CASSSQSGGFETQYF,TGTGCCAGCAGCTCTCAATCCGGGGGGTTTGAGACCCAGTACTTC
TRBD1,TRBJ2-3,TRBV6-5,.,CASSPGQGADTQYF,TGTGCCAGCAGCCCGGGACAGGGAGCAGATACGCAGTATTTT
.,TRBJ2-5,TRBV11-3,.,CASSDYVLQETQYF,TGTGCCAGCAGCGATTACGTTCTCCAAGAGACCCAGTACTTC
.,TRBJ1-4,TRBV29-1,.,CSVEDEAAEKLFF,TGCAGCGTTGAAGACGAGGCCGCAGAAAAACTGTTTTTT
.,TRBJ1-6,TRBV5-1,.,CASSRRDTRNSPLHF,TGCGCCAGCAGCCGCCGGGACACCCGTAATTCACCCCTCCACTTT
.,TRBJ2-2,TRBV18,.,CASSPPQLATGELFF,TGTGCCAGCTCACCACCTCAACTAGCTACCGGGGAGCTGTTTTTT
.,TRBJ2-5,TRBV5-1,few,CASSSTPASQETQYF,TGCGCCAGCAGTTCTACCCCAGCCTCCCAAGAGACCCAGTACTTC
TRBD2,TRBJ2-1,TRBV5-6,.,CASSVRRTSWDEQFF,TGTGCCAGCAGCGTGCGACGGACTAGCTGGGATGAGCAGTTCTTC
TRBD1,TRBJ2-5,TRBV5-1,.,CASSPDRGHETQYF,TGCGCCAGCAGCCCGGACAGGGGGCACGAGACCCAGTACTTC
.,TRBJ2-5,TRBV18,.,CASSPQAAETQYF,TGTGCCAGCTCACCACAGGCTGCGGAGACCCAGTACTTC
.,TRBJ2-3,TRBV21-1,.,CASSKGGPDTQYF,TGTGCCAGCAGCAAGGGGGGGCCAGATACGCAGTATTTT
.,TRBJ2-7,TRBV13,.,CASSLVLGRGKYEQYF,TGTGCCAGCAGCTTAGTTCTGGGCAGGGGCAAGTACGAGCAGTACTTC
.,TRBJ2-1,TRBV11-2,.,CASSSRNRLGSYNEQFF,TGTGCCAGCAGCTCCCGAAACAGGCTAGGCTCCTACAATGAGCAGTTCTTC
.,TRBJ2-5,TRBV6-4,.,CASSDSLETQYF,TGTGCCAGCAGTGACTCATTAGAGACCCAGTACTTC
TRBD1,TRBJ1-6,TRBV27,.,CASRQGAPSPLHF,TGTGCCAGCAGACAGGGGGCCCCTTCACCCCTCCACTTT
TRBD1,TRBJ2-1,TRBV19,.,CASSGYGQGHNEQFF,TGTGCCAGTAGTGGTTACGGACAGGGCCACAATGAGCAGTTCTTC
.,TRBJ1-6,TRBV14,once,CASSNEGYSPLHF,TGTGCCAGCAGCAACGAGGGGTATTCACCCCTCCACTTT
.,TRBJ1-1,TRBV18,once,CASSTGPQGSGEAFF,TGTGCCAGCTCAACTGGACCGCAGGGTAGTGGTGAAGCTTTCTTT